Listed here are 5 T cell receptor beta chains from one sample, sequenced in a study of beta chain features in type 1 diabetes (dated by TCRdb to 2016 to 2019). Library preparation was by the immunoSEQ multiplex PCR assay. The High Capacity cDNA Reverse Transcription Kit was used to reverse transcribe all of the isolated RNA, meaning that expressed TCRB transcripts were what got sequenced. In TCRdb, the immuneACCESS table is reduced to in-frame sequences with V and J assigned. These tables do not hold every clone; where another copy was compared, an unresolved V gene accounts for under half, and the others remain unexplained. The sample table records approximately 250,000 clones; over 8.5% of these occur just once. Approximately 0.035% of the sample lies in the top ten. The sequencing input was naive CD4+ T cells from blood. What the cell subset or site label conveys for this sample: true naive CD4+ T cells. The receptors derive from a woman under 30 in good health.

This clone came up a few times. This chain uses TRBV27 with TRBJ2-5, with D maybe TRBD1 (5 bases). V lost 6 bases, J lost 0 bases, and 14 bases lay in between. The CDR3 runs 15 residues. CDR1 is MNHEY and CDR2 is SMNVEV in the germline V gene (reference sequence). CDR3: CASSELTAYQETQYF. CDR3 DNA sequence: TGTGCCAGCAGCGAACTGACAGCGTACCAAGAGACCCAGTACTTC.

Note on this clone: The same CDR3 is also encoded by other DNA sequences in this sample. The rearrangement joins TRBV5-1 to TRBJ2-5, with D perhaps matching TRBD1 (5 bases). The V gene's germline CDR1 is SGHRS and CDR2 YFSETQ. The V gene lost 4 bases and the J gene lost 1 base, with 11 bases spanning the gap. The CDR3 has 14 amino acids. DNA for the CDR3: TGCGCCAGCAGCCACGGGCAGGGCCAAGAGACCCAGTACTTC. It yields the protein CASSHGQGQETQYF.

There are a few counts of this clone. The rearrangement joins TRBV5-1 to TRBJ2-5; 9 positions match TRBD1. The CDR3 covers 14 residues. CDR1 SGHRS and CDR2 YFSETQ come from the germline V gene. V dropped 4 bases and J dropped 3; count of bases not matched to a gene: 4. CDR3 sequence reads: CASSAGTGKETQYF. The CDR3 DNA follows: TGCGCCAGCAGCGCAGGGACAGGGAAAGAGACCCAGTACTTC.

The table lists this clone with a few counts. This sequence joins TRBV11-2 and TRBJ2-7, with D perhaps matching TRBD2 (5 bases). V lost 1 base and J 0 bases, leaving 7 bases between the germline ends. Germline V gives CDR1 SGHAT, CDR2 FQNNGV. The CDR3 has 14 amino acids. Written as DNA, the CDR3 is TGTGCCAGCAGCTTAGGAGCGGACTCCTACGAGCAGTACTTC. This encodes CASSLGADSYEQYF.

This chain uses TRBV30 with TRBJ1-2; TRBD1 aligns across 7 bases. Trimming at V came to 0 bases and at J to 9 bases, leaving 7 bases not matched to a gene. The CDR3 length is 13 residues. The germline CDR1 and CDR2 sequences are GTSNPN and SVGIG (reference sequence). CDR3 in amino acids: CAWSVRTGSRYTF. The CDR3 DNA sequence: TGTGCCTGGAGTGTACGGACAGGCTCTCGCTACACCTTC.